The sequence of this T cell receptor beta chain was determined in a study of shared clonotypes between healthy human individuals. Turning to the study itself: The study used three CD4 naive, three CD4 memory, two CD8 naive and one CD8 memory plate per donor.

This table comes from immunoSEQ multiplex PCR, and its TCRdb copy is limited to in-frame clones, with some not included. The repertoire has 640,000 or so clones, 55% to 75% of them found once; the top ten carry approximately 2%. Donors were healthy HIV-negative adults without recently reported acute infections or vaccinations. The CDR3 spans 16 residues. Germline V gene lookup returns CDR1 SGHTS and CDR2 YDEGEE. J was trimmed by 1 base and V by 4 bases; bases with no gene match: 10. The sequencing sample was made of memory CD4+ T cells sorted from blood. As to subset: CD45RA-negative fraction. The sequence came from a woman aged 25 to 39 in good health. This chain connects TRBV5-8 to TRBJ1-1, with 7 positions matching TRBD1. For the CDR3, the DNA is TGTGCCAGCAGCCTGGAGGGGGCACGGAGGAACACTGAAGCTTTCTTT. Protein sequence: CASSLEGARRNTEAFF.